The 6 T cell receptor beta chains presented below share a single source sample, sequenced in a study of blood T cell repertoires in COVID-19. The table came from immunoSEQ multiplex PCR; TCRdb's copy has only in-frame clones and leaves some out. The sample carries about 100,000 clones, over 80% recorded once. Sequencing was done on a sample of peripheral blood. The receptors stem from a man aged 50 or older with active or convalescent COVID-19.

V is TRBV7-8 and J is TRBJ1-1, with no clear D. Trimming took off 5 bases at V and 0 bases at J, with 7 bases between the two ends. From germline, CDR1 is SGHVS and CDR2 FQNEAQ. The CDR3 contains 13 residues. The CDR3 nucleotides read TGTGCCAGCAGCGCTAATATGAACACTGAAGCTTTCTTT. Protein: CASSANMNTEAFF.

The V and J genes are TRBV9 and TRBJ2-6; D perhaps matches TRBD1 (5 bases). CDR1 and CDR2 from the germline V gene are SGDLS and YYNGEE. Between the trimmed V and J ends, which lost 3 bases and 4 bases, there was a span of 11 bases. The CDR3 runs to 15 residues. CDR3 sequence (DNA): TGTGCCAGCAGCGATAGGGGCTCCGGGGCCAACGTCCTGACTTTC. Translating it yields CASSDRGSGANVLTF.

The rearrangement uses TRBV7-3 and TRBJ2-3, with 14 bases lining up with TRBD2. The junction had 4 bases not matched to a gene; V was cut back by 5 bases and J by 9 bases. The CDR3 has 14 amino acids. Germline V gives CDR1 SGHTA, CDR2 FQGTGA. The CDR3 reads CASSLGLAGGTQYF. In DNA, the CDR3 is TGTGCCAGCAGCCTCGGACTAGCGGGGGGCACGCAGTATTTT. Full variable domain (remainder filled in from reference TRBV7-3 and TRBJ2-3): GAGVSQTPSNKVTEKGKYVELRCDPISGHTALYWYRQSLGQGPEFLIYFQGTGAADDSGLPNDRFFAVRPEGSVSTLKIQRTERGDSAVYLCASSLGLAGGTQYFGPGTRLTVL.

The chain uses TRBV11-2 and TRBJ2-1; D is perhaps TRBD1 (5 bases). CDR3 length equals 18 residues. The V gene's germline CDR1 is SGHAT and CDR2 FQNNGV. Deletions cut 1 base from V and 6 bases from J, with 22 bases between. CDR3 in DNA: TGTGCCAGCAGCTTAGTGTCCCGCGCAGGGCGTTGGGGCAATGAGCAGTTCTTC. Protein sequence: CASSLVSRAGRWGNEQFF.

The chain couples TRBV7-9 to TRBJ1-5; possibly TRBD1 for D (5 bases). The CDR3 sequence is 13 residues long. Germline lookup yields CDR1 SEHNR and CDR2 FQNEAQ (reference sequence). The V and J ends lost 1 base and 6 bases respectively, with 7 bases between them. The CDR3 DNA is TGTGCCAGCAGCTTAGGGGGGGTTCAGCCCCAGCATTTT. This encodes CASSLGGVQPQHF. The whole variable domain, filled in from reference TRBV7-9 and TRBJ1-5, reads DTGVSQNPRHKITKRGQNVTFRCDPISEHNRLYWYRQTLGQGPEFLTYFQNEAQLEKSRLLSDRFSAERPKGSFSTLEIQRTEQGDSAMYLCASSLGGVQPQHFGDGTRLSIL.

The chain links TRBV9 to TRBJ2-7, with 7 positions matching TRBD1. Germline V CDR1 and CDR2: SGDLS, YYNGEE. The CDR3 length is 15 residues. J was trimmed by 3 bases and V by 2 bases; bases with no gene match: 8. CDR3 DNA: TGTGCCAGCAGCGTCACTGAGGGGGCTGGCTACGAGCAGTACTTC. Translation: CASSVTEGAGYEQYF.